Each of the 16 T cell receptor beta chains below was sequenced from the same sample in a study of identifying expanded T cells in peripheral blood. The repertoire was sequenced with immunoSEQ multiplex PCR; TCRdb's copy has only in-frame clones and lacks some. The sample holds 55,000 to 80,000 clones, approximately 80% seen once. Sample: blood. All receptors come from a person aged 18 to 70 in good health.

The rearrangement uses TRBV10-2 and TRBJ2-6; D gene ambiguous. Trimming pared 2 bases from V and 4 bases from J, leaving 9 bases between. Germline V lookup: CDR1 WSHSY, CDR2 SAAADI. This CDR3 is 15 amino acids long. CDR3 bases: TGCGCCAGCAGTGAGAGAGAATCCGGGGCCAACGTCCTGACTTTC. It yields the protein CASSERESGANVLTF.

V usage is TRBV5-1 and J usage is TRBJ2-7, with 7 nucleotides matching TRBD2. The germline CDR1 and CDR2 sequences are SGHRS and YFSETQ. This CDR3 region has 14 residues. V was clipped by 4 bases and J by 5 bases; unmatched bases: 9. The CDR3 DNA reads TGCGCCAGCAGCCGTGGCGGGGGAAGTAACGAGCAGTACGTC. This codes for CASSRGGGSNEQYV.

J is TRBJ1-1 and V is TRBV10-1, with D perhaps TRBD1 (5 bases). Germline V gene data show CDR1 as WNHNN and CDR2 as SYGVQD (reference sequence). Trimming took 2 bases from V and 5 from J, leaving 9 bases between them. The CDR3 contains 13 residues. The chain's CDR3 is CASSENRNTEAFF. The CDR3 nucleotides read TGCGCCAGCAGTGAGAACAGGAATACTGAAGCTTTCTTT.

The chain uses TRBV29-1 and TRBJ2-1, with D perhaps TRBD2 (6 bases). This CDR3 has 17 residues. Germline assignment: CDR1 SQVTM and CDR2 ANQGSEA. V dropped 0 bases and J dropped 0 bases, with 15 bases sitting between them. The CDR3 loop reads CSVEETLAPSSYNEQFF. As DNA, the CDR3 is TGCAGCGTTGAAGAGACCCTAGCGCCGAGCTCCTACAATGAGCAGTTCTTC.

The J gene is TRBJ2-3, the V gene TRBV15, with D uncertain. CDR3 length: 14 residues. Germline CDR1 and CDR2: LNHNV and YYDKDF (reference sequence). V shed 3 bases and J shed 0 bases, with 7 bases lying between them. CDR3 loop: CATSSKRSTDTQYF. Here the CDR3 DNA reads TGTGCCACCAGCAGTAAGCGCAGCACAGATACGCAGTATTTT.

This chain uses TRBV5-1 with TRBJ1-6, with 7 nucleotides matching TRBD1. Losses at the gene ends were 0 bases for V and 9 bases for J; bases not matched to a gene: 3. This CDR3 has 14 residues. Germline loops: CDR1 SGHRS, CDR2 YFSETQ. CDR3 coding DNA: TGCGCCAGCAGCTTGGGGTCAGGGGGTTCACCCCTCCACTTT. It translates to CASSLGSGGSPLHF.

The chain uses TRBV7-2 and TRBJ2-5; 14 bases are shared with TRBD2. Germline lookup yields CDR1 SGHTA and CDR2 FQGNSA. Trimming at V came to 2 bases and at J to 5 bases, leaving 7 bases not matched to a gene. The CDR3 sequence is 17 residues long. The CDR3 DNA is TGTGCCAGCAGCTTATATCCGGGACTAGCGGGAGTGGAGACCCAGTACTTC. Translated, it gives CASSLYPGLAGVETQYF.

The chain is built from TRBV12-5 and TRBJ2-2, with D perhaps TRBD1 or TRBD2 (5 bases each). The ends were cut back, 3 bases at V and 0 bases at J, with 11 bases in the middle. This CDR3 is 16 amino acids long. The germline gives CDR1 LGHNT, CDR2 FRNRAP. Here the CDR3 reads CASGFPGSANTGELFF. CDR3 coding DNA: TGTGCTAGTGGTTTCCCAGGGAGCGCGAACACCGGGGAGCTGTTTTTT.

The rearrangement links TRBV5-8 to TRBJ1-1, with 9 bases that match TRBD1. This CDR3 comprises 15 residues. The germline CDR1 and CDR2 sequences are SGHTS and YDEGEE. V dropped 0 bases and J dropped 1; count of bases not matched to a gene: 1. For the CDR3, the DNA is TGTGCCAGCAGCTTGGGGACAGGGGAGAACACTGAAGCTTTCTTT. It encodes CASSLGTGENTEAFF.

The rearrangement uses TRBV2 and TRBJ2-5; 9 positions agree with TRBD2. V shed 4 bases, J shed 6 bases, and the junction held 6 bases outside the gene matches. CDR3 size: 14 residues. Germline V gives CDR1 SNHLY, CDR2 FYNNEI. This chain's CDR3 is CASSALAGPKTQYF. CDR3 bases: TGTGCCAGCAGTGCACTAGCGGGTCCGAAGACCCAGTACTTC.

In its sample, this clone was seen a few times. The chain uses TRBV6-5 and TRBJ1-2, with D unclear. Trimming pared 5 bases from V and 7 bases from J, leaving 8 bases between. Germline CDR1 is MNHEY and CDR2 is SVGAGI. The CDR3 loop spans 11 amino acids. CDR3 nucleotide sequence: TGTGCCAGCAGTCGCCCTCCTGGCTACACCTTC. Its protein product is CASSRPPGYTF.

The genes are TRBV14 and TRBJ2-3; 11 positions match TRBD2. CDR3 length: 17 residues. Trimming took 0 bases from V and 0 from J; bases not matched to a gene: 2. Germline-derived CDR1 and CDR2 are SGHDN and FVKESK. Here the CDR3 DNA reads TGTGCCAGCAGCCAAGATATAGCGGGAGGGAGCACAGATACGCAGTATTTT. This sequence encodes CASSQDIAGGSTDTQYF.

This clone showed up just once. In nucleotides, the CDR3 is TGTGCCAGCAGCTGGGGACCACAAGAGACCCAGTACTTC. This translates into CASSWGPQETQYF. The V gene is TRBV5-4, the J gene TRBJ2-5, with D possibly called TRBD1 or TRBD2 (5 bases each). The CDR3 sequence is 13 residues long. CDR1 is SGHNT, CDR2 YYREEE, per germline (reference sequence). Trimming removed 3 bases at V and 2 bases at J, with 8 bases between.

The CDR3 protein is CASSPLIWTSGGEKYEQYV. For the CDR3, the DNA is TGTGCCAGCAGTCCACTCATTTGGACTAGCGGGGGAGAAAAATACGAGCAGTACGTC. This rearrangement joins TRBV2 to TRBJ2-7; 13 nucleotides align to TRBD2. Germline V gene sequence: CDR1 SNHLY, CDR2 FYNNEI. The CDR3 is made up of 19 amino acids. With 5 bases clipped from V and 4 bases from J, the junction kept 17 bases outside the gene matches.

This sequence joins TRBV12-5 and TRBJ1-2; D possibly corresponds to TRBD1 (5 bases). The CDR3 extends over 15 amino acids. With 0 bases removed from V and 2 bases from J, the gap between germline ends came to 10 bases. Germline V gives CDR1 LGHNT, CDR2 FRNRAP. The CDR3 reads CASGLVLAGNYGYTF. CDR3 sequence (DNA): TGTGCTAGTGGTTTGGTACTGGCAGGGAACTATGGCTACACCTTC.

This chain connects TRBV10-3 to TRBJ1-1, with no clear D. The germline V gene has CDR1 ENHRY and CDR2 SYGVKD. Trimming took off 7 bases at V and 1 base at J, with 13 bases between the two ends. The CDR3 contains 14 residues. The CDR3 nucleotides are TGTGCCATCAAAATGGACGTCGGGAACACTGAAGCTTTCTTT. Protein product: CAIKMDVGNTEAFF.